Included here is one TCR beta chain sequence, with context. Per the original data handling: Reference gene primer amplification in the assay estimated nucleated cell counts. This table comes from immunoSEQ multiplex PCR, and its TCRdb copy is limited to in-frame clones, with some not included. V and J calls and clone size are those listed in that table; D and trimming were worked out from the DNA. The table shows around 330,000 clones, with about nine tenths occurring only once. Donors in Cohort 3 who had recovered were those with two negative PCRs, healthcare professional clearance, or resolution of their symptoms. This record belongs to a study of blood T cell repertoires in COVID-19. CDR3 length: 17 amino acids. Germline V gene data show CDR1 as SGHRS and CDR2 as YFSETQ. The ends lost 3 bases at V and 3 bases at J; junction bases unmatched: 10.

Material: PBMCs or T cells enriched from blood (not recorded which). The clonotype comes from a man aged 55 to 69 who had recovered from COVID-19. V and J are TRBV5-1 and TRBJ1-4; 8 nucleotides match TRBD1. The CDR3 DNA reads as TGCGCCAGCAGCTCCTCCGGGACAGGATATCCTAATGAAAAACTGTTTTTT. Translation: CASSSSGTGYPNEKLFF.